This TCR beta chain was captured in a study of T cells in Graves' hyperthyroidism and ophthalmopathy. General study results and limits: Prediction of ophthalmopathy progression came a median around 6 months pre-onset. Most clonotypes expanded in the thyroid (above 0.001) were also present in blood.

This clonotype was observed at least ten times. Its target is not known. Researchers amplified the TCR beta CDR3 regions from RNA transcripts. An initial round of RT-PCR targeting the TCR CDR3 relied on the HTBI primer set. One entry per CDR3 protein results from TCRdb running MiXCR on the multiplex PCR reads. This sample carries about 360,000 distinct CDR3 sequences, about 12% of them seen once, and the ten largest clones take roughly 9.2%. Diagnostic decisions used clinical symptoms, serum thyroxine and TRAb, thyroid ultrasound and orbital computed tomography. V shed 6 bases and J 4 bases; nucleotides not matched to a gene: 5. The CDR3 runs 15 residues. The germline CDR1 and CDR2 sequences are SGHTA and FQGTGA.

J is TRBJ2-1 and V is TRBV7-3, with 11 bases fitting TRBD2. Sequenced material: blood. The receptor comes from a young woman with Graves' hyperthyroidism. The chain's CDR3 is CASSPGTSGYNEQFF. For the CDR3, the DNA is TGTGCCAGCAGTCCCGGGACTAGCGGTTACAATGAGCAGTTCTTC. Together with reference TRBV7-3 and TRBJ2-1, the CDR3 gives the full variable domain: GAGVSQTPSNKVTEKGKYVELRCDPISGHTALYWYRQSLGQGPEFLIYFQGTGAADDSGLPNDRFFAVRPEGSVSTLKIQRTERGDSAVYLCASSPGTSGYNEQFFGPGTRLTVL.